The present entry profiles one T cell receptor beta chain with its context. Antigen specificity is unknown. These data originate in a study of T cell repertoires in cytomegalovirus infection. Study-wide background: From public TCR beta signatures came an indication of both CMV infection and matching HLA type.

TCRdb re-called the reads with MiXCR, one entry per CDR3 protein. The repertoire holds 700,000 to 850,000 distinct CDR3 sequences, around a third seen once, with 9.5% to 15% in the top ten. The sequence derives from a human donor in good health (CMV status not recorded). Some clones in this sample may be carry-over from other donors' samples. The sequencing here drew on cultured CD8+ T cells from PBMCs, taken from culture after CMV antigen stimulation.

CDR3 DNA: TGTGCCAGTAGTACTCTAGGGGGCACAGATACGCAGTATTTT. Protein sequence: CASSTLGGTDTQYF. The V call is TRBV19, the J call TRBJ2-3, with a tentative D call TRBD1 (5 bases). The CDR3 runs 14 residues. With 4 bases removed from V and 1 base from J, the gap between germline ends came to 9 bases. Germline CDR1 LNHDA, CDR2 SQIVND (reference sequence).